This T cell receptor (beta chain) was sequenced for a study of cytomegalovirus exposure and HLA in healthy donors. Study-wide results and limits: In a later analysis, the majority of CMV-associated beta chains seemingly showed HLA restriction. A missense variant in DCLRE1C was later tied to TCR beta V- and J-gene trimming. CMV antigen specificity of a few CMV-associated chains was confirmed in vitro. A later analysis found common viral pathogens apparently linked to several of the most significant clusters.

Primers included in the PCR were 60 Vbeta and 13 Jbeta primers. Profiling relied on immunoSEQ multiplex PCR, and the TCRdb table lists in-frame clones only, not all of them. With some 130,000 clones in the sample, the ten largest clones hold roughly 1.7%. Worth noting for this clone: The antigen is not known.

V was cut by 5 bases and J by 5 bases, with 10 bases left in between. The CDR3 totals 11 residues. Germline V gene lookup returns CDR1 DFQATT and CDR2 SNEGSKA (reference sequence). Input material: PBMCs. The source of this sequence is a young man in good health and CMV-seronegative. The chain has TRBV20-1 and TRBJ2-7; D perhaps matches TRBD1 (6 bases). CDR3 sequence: CSALRGNEQYF. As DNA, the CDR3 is TGCAGTGCTCTCAGGGGAAACGAGCAGTACTTC.